A selection of T cell receptor beta chains follows, all from one sample in a study of T cell responses to AZD1222 COVID-19 vaccine. TCRdb's table, derived via immunoSEQ multiplex PCR, lists solely in-frame clones and lacks some. The repertoire holds tens of thousands of clones, with 70% to 90% as singletons. The material sequenced was peripheral blood, taken on day 0 of AZD1222 vaccination. The source of these receptors is an adult in good health. CDR3s include the opening cysteine and the closing phenylalanine or tryptophan. A D gene is named only where the DNA matches it firmly. Only part of the rows carry a size: once, few, many, or a class if the clone is expanded.

TRBV3-1/TRBV3-2	.	14	TRBJ2-1	.	TGTGCCAGCAGCCAGTGGACTACTGACAATGAGCAGTTCTTC	CASSQWTTDNEQFF
TRBV7-2	once	15	TRBJ1-2	TRBD1	TGTGCCAGCAGCCTTTCATCGACAGGGCTCGGAGGCTACACCTTC	CASSLSSTGLGGYTF
TRBV4-3	.	15	TRBJ1-4	.	TGCGCCAGCAGCCCTCTTCGAGGGTCGGATGAAAAACTGTTTTTT	CASSPLRGSDEKLFF
TRBV7-2	.	16	TRBJ2-6	.	TGTGCCAGCACCCTCGGAGGGATGGGATTGGCCAACGTCCTGACTTTC	CASTLGGMGLANVLTF
TRBV9	many	14	TRBJ2-6	.	TGTGCCAGCCGGAGGGAATCTGGGGCCAACGTCCTGACTTTC	CASRRESGANVLTF
TRBV19	.	18	TRBJ2-3	.	TGTGCCAGTAGTACGACAAGGGCCGGGGCGGTAAGCACAGATACGCAGTATTTT	CASSTTRAGAVSTDTQYF
TRBV9	few	15	TRBJ1-6	TRBD1	TGTGCCAGCAGCTCAGGGACAGGAGGCACTTCACCCCTCCACTTT	CASSSGTGGTSPLHF
TRBV4-2	.	16	TRBJ1-3	.	TGTGCCAGCAGCCAAGAATCGGGGGGAGTTGGAAACACCATATATTTT	CASSQESGGVGNTIYF
TRBV6-5	once	13	TRBJ2-5	.	TGTGCCAGCAGTTACGCCGTGCAAGAGACCCAGTACTTC	CASSYAVQETQYF
TRBV18	.	15	TRBJ1-1	.	TGTGCCAGCTCACGCTACAGTGGGGAGAACACTGAAGCTTTCTTT	CASSRYSGENTEAFF
TRBV24-1	.	15	TRBJ1-2	.	TGTGCCACCAGTGACGGACTCGCCAGGGACTATGGCTACACCTTC	CATSDGLARDYGYTF
TRBV5-5	.	12	TRBJ1-1	.	TGTGCCAGCAGCTTGTACGTCACTGAAGCTTTCTTT	CASSLYVTEAFF
TRBV7-2	.	16	TRBJ2-5	.	TGTGCCAGCAGCTTTCAAGGTGGGGGGGCTAGGGAGACCCAGTACTTC	CASSFQGGGARETQYF
TRBV19	.	14	TRBJ2-6	.	TGTGCCAGTAGTAAGCGGGCCGGGGCCAACGTCCTGACTTTC	CASSKRAGANVLTF
TRBV5-8	once	15	TRBJ1-3	TRBD1	TGTGCCAGCAGCTTCGGGACAGGCTATGGAAACACCATATATTTT	CASSFGTGYGNTIYF
TRBV6-1	.	15	TRBJ1-2	.	TGTGCCAGCAGTGAAGCGCGAGGGGGGGGCTATGGCTACACCTTC	CASSEARGGGYGYTF
TRBV7-9	.	18	TRBJ1-4	.	TGTGCCAGCAGCCTAATCCCCCCGGGACAAGGGGTTTGGGAAAAACTGTTTTTT	CASSLIPPGQGVWEKLFF
TRBV6-4	.	16	TRBJ2-2	.	TGTGCCAGCACTCCAGAGGGCGGCTTAAACACCGGGGAGCTGTTTTTT	CASTPEGGLNTGELFF
TRBV5-1	.	15	TRBJ2-2	.	TGCGCCAGCAGCTTGGAAGCGGACACCCGCCGGGAGCTGTTTTTT	CASSLEADTRRELFF
TRBV28	.	15	TRBJ1-2	TRBD1	TGTGCCAGCACCAGTGCGGGGACAGGGGGCTATGGCTACACCTTC	CASTSAGTGGYGYTF
TRBV20-1	.	12	TRBJ1-5	.	TGCAGTGCTAGTATCGGGAATCAGCCCCAGCATTTT	CSASIGNQPQHF
TRBV6-5	.	14	TRBJ1-4	TRBD1	TGTGCCAGCAGTAAACAGGGGACTCCTGAAAAACTGTTTTTT	CASSKQGTPEKLFF
TRBV7-2	.	14	TRBJ2-7	TRBD2	TGTGCCAGCAGCACCCTAGCGGGAGTCAGCGAGCAGTACTTC	CASSTLAGVSEQYF
TRBV27	.	17	TRBJ1-2	TRBD1	TGTGCCAGCAGTTTATTCTTCACCCCCCGGGACAGGGCTGGCTACACCTTC	CASSLFFTPRDRAGYTF
TRBV5-4	.	16	TRBJ1-2	.	TGTGCCAGCAGCTTGGGGTCGCGGAGCTTAGGGGCTGGCTACACCTTC	CASSLGSRSLGAGYTF
TRBV11-2	.	13	TRBJ1-4	.	TGTGCCAGCAGCTTAGTCGGTGAACGAAAACTGTTTTTT	CASSLVGERKLFF
TRBV7-2	.	16	TRBJ2-1	TRBD2	TGTGCCAGCAGCTTCCCTAGCGGGAGAGCCTACAATGAGCAGTTCTTC	CASSFPSGRAYNEQFF
TRBV21-1	.	13	TRBJ2-7	.	TGTGCCAGCAGCAAAGACACCACCTACGAGCAGTACTTC	CASSKDTTYEQYF
TRBV6-5	.	12	TRBJ2-7	.	TGTGCCAGCAGTAGGGGCGCCTACGAGCAGTACTTC	CASSRGAYEQYF
TRBV19	.	15	TRBJ1-1	.	TGTGCCAGTAGCGACCCTACAGGAGGGAACACTGAAGCTTTCTTT	CASSDPTGGNTEAFF
TRBV6-5	.	15	TRBJ2-7	TRBD1	TGTGCCAGCAGTTACGCACAGGGGGCTGGGTACGAGCAGTACTTC	CASSYAQGAGYEQYF
TRBV7-9	.	16	TRBJ2-3	TRBD2	TGTGCCAGCAGCACCTCTCTAGCGGCTAGCACAGATACGCAGTATTTT	CASSTSLAASTDTQYF
TRBV10-3	.	14	TRBJ1-2	TRBD1	TGTGCCATCAGTCCTACGGGACAGCCCAGCCGGTGGGACTTC	CAISPTGQPSRWDF
TRBV7-2	.	14	TRBJ1-1	.	TGTGCCAGCAGCTTACAACGATTCAACACTGAAGCTTTCTTT	CASSLQRFNTEAFF
TRBV5-1	few	15	TRBJ1-2	.	TGCGCCAGCAGCTTGGGGCAGGTTGGGAACTATGGCTACACCTTC	CASSLGQVGNYGYTF
TRBV7-2	.	13	TRBJ2-5	.	TGTGCCAGCAGCTTAAGTCTGAGAGAGACCCAGTACTTC	CASSLSLRETQYF
TRBV28	.	18	TRBJ2-6	.	TGTGCCAGCAGCCCAGGGGCCGTAGCCTTCTCTGGGGCCAACGTCCTGACTTTC	CASSPGAVAFSGANVLTF
TRBV7-9	once	16	TRBJ1-5	TRBD1	TGTGCCAGCAGCTTCGGGGGAGGGGGCGGCAATCAGCCCCAGCATTTT	CASSFGGGGGNQPQHF
TRBV2	once	13	TRBJ1-6	.	TGTGCCAGCAGCCCCCGGGGGAGCTCACCCCTCCACTTT	CASSPRGSSPLHF
TRBV6-1	.	12	TRBJ1-2	.	TGTGCCAGCAGCCCCACAGAGTATGGCTACACCTTC	CASSPTEYGYTF
TRBV5-6	.	15	TRBJ2-5	.	TGTGCCAGCAGCTTGATCCGGACAGCTACAGAGACCCAGTACTTC	CASSLIRTATETQYF
TRBV9	.	15	TRBJ1-3	TRBD1	TGTGCCAGCAGCCTCGACAGGGGGACCGGAAACACCATATATTTT	CASSLDRGTGNTIYF
TRBV6-5	.	14	TRBJ1-2	.	TGTGCCAGCAGTCGGGGGGGGTCTAACTATGGCTACACCTTC	CASSRGGSNYGYTF
TRBV27	.	16	TRBJ1-1	.	TGTGCCAGCAGTTCTCTGCCCAGTCGGGTGAACACTGAAGCTTTCTTT	CASSSLPSRVNTEAFF
TRBV5-8	.	15	TRBJ2-5	.	TGTGCCAGCAGCTCGAACGGAGCCGGGGAAGAGACCCAGTACTTC	CASSSNGAGEETQYF